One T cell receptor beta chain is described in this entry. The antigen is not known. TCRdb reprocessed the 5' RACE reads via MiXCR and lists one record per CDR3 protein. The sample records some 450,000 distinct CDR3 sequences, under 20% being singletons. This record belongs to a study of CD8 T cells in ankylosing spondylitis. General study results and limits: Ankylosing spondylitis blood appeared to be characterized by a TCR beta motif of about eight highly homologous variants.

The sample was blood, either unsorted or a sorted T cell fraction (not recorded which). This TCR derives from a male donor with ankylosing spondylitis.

The CDR3 nucleotides read TGTGCCAGCAGAGACCCACCGACAACGAACACTGAAGCTTTCTTT. Its translation is CASRDPPTTNTEAFF. The chain is built from TRBV12-3 or TRBV12-4 and TRBJ1-1; no clear D gene. Trimming took 6 bases from V and 1 from J, leaving 15 bases between them. The CDR3 has 15 residues.